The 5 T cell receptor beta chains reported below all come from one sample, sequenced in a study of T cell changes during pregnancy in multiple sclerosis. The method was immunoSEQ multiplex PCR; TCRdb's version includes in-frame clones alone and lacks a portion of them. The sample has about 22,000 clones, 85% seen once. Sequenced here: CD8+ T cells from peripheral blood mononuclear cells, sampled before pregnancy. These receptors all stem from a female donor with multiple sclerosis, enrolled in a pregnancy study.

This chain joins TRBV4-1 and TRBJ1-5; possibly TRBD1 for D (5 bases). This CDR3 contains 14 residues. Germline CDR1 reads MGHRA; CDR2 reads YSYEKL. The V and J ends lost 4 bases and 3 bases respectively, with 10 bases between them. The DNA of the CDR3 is TGCGCCAGCAGCCCTAGACAGAACAATCAGCCCCAGCATTTT. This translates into CASSPRQNNQPQHF.

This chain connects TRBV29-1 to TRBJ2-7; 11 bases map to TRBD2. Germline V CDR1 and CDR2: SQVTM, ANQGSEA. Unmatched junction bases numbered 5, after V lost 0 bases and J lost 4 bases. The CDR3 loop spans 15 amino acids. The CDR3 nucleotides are TGCAGCGTTGAAGATCAAGCTAGCGGGAGGTACGAGCAGTACTTC. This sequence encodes CSVEDQASGRYEQYF.

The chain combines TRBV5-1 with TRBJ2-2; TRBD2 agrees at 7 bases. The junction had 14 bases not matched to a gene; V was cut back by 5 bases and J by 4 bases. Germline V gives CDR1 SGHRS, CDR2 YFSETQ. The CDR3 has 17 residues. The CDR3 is CASRLEPPTSVTGELFF. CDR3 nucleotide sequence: TGCGCCAGCAGACTCGAGCCCCCAACTAGCGTCACCGGGGAGCTGTTTTTT. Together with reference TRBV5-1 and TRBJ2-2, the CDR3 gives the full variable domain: KAGVTQTPRYLIKTRGQQVTLSCSPISGHRSVSWYQQTPGQGLQFLFEYFSETQRNKGNFPGRFSGRQFSNSRSEMNVSTLELGDSALYLCASRLEPPTSVTGELFFGEGSRLTVL.

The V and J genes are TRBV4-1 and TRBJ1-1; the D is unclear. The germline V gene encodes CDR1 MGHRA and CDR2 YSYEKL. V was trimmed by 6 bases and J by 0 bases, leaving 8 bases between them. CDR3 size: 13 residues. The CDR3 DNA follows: TGCGCCAGCAGGGGAGAATTGAACACTGAAGCTTTCTTT. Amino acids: CASRGELNTEAFF.

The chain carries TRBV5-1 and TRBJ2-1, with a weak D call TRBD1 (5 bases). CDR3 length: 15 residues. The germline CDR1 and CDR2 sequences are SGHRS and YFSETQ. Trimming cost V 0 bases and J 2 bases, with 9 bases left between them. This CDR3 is CASSLVQGTYNEQFF. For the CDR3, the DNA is TGCGCCAGCAGCTTGGTCCAGGGTACCTACAATGAGCAGTTCTTC.